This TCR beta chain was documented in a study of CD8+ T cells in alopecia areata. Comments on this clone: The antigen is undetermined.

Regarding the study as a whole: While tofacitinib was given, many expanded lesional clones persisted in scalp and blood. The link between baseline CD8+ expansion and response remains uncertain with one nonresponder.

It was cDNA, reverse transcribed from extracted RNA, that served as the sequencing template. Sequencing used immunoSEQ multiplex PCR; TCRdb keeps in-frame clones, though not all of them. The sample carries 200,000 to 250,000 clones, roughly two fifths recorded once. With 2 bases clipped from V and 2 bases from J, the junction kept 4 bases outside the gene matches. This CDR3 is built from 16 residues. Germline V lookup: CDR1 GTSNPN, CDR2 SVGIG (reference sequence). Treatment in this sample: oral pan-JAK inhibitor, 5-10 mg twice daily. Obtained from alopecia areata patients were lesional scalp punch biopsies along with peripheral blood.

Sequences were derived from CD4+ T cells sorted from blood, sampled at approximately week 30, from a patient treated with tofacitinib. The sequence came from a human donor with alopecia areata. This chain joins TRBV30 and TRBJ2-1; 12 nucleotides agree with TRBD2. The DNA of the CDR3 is TGTGCCTGGAGTTCCAGGACTAGCGGGACCTACAATGAGCAGTTCTTC. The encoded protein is CAWSSRTSGTYNEQFF.